A selection of T cell receptor beta chains follows, all from one sample in a study of cytomegalovirus exposure and HLA in healthy donors. Sequencing was performed with immunoSEQ multiplex PCR; in TCRdb, only in-frame clones are kept and a portion is missing. The sample lists fewer than 150,000 clones; approximately 89% were seen once. The sequencing input was PBMCs. Every receptor here comes from a young man in good health and CMV-seronegative. Both conserved end residues are part of each CDR3. Fields, in order: J gene, D gene, V gene, clone size, CDR3 DNA, CDR3 protein. D genes are given only for firm matches. Where a row states a size, it is once, few, many or the class of an expanded clone; other rows omit it.

j_gene: TRBJ2-5
d_gene: NA
v_gene: TRBV9
abundance: NA
CDR3nt: TGTGCCAGCAGCAATGTCCGAGGAGAGACCCAGTACTTC
CDR3aa: CASSNVRGETQYF

j_gene: TRBJ2-7
d_gene: TRBD2
v_gene: TRBV7-2
abundance: NA
CDR3nt: TGTGCCAGCAGCCGGGAGGGGCTTAGATACTACGAGCAGTACTTC
CDR3aa: CASSREGLRYYEQYF

j_gene: TRBJ1-1
d_gene: TRBD1
v_gene: TRBV6-5
abundance: NA
CDR3nt: TGTGCCAGCAGCTTAACAGGGGGCCTGAACACTGAAGCTTTCTTT
CDR3aa: CASSLTGGLNTEAFF

j_gene: TRBJ1-1
d_gene: TRBD1
v_gene: TRBV5-1
abundance: NA
CDR3nt: TGCGCCAGCAGCACGGGACAGACTACTGGGGCTTTCTTT
CDR3aa: CASSTGQTTGAFF

j_gene: TRBJ1-1
d_gene: NA
v_gene: TRBV2
abundance: NA
CDR3nt: TGTGCCAGCAGAATGACATTGGGGGCCGGCACTGAAGCTTTCTTT
CDR3aa: CASRMTLGAGTEAFF

j_gene: TRBJ1-1
d_gene: NA
v_gene: TRBV2
abundance: NA
CDR3nt: TGTGCCAGCAGTGCCACAGGTAGGGCAGGTGAAGCTTTCTTT
CDR3aa: CASSATGRAGEAFF

j_gene: TRBJ2-3
d_gene: NA
v_gene: TRBV5-1
abundance: NA
CDR3nt: TGCGCCAGCAATGGGGACAACACAGATACGCAGTATTTT
CDR3aa: CASNGDNTDTQYF

j_gene: TRBJ2-4
d_gene: NA
v_gene: TRBV4-1
abundance: NA
CDR3nt: TGCGCCAGCAGCCAACCCACTGGGCCAAACATTCAGTACTTC
CDR3aa: CASSQPTGPNIQYF

j_gene: TRBJ2-7
d_gene: TRBD2
v_gene: TRBV10-1
abundance: NA
CDR3nt: TGCGCCAGCAGTGAGTCGGCGCCCGCACTAGCGGGAGATTCGCTCGAGCAGTACTTC
CDR3aa: CASSESAPALAGDSLEQYF

j_gene: TRBJ1-1
d_gene: TRBD1
v_gene: TRBV11-3
abundance: NA
CDR3nt: TGTGCCAGCAGCGTACGACGTACAGGGGCCACTGAAGCTTTCTTT
CDR3aa: CASSVRRTGATEAFF

j_gene: TRBJ2-3
d_gene: NA
v_gene: TRBV25-1
abundance: NA
CDR3nt: TGTGCCAGCAGTGAAAAATTCAGGAGCGGGCCTGGGGATACGCAGTATTTT
CDR3aa: CASSEKFRSGPGDTQYF

j_gene: TRBJ2-1
d_gene: TRBD1
v_gene: TRBV7-2
abundance: NA
CDR3nt: TGTGCCAGCAGCTTAGGGTTGCGGACAGGCTACAATGAGCAGTTCTTC
CDR3aa: CASSLGLRTGYNEQFF

j_gene: TRBJ2-3
d_gene: NA
v_gene: TRBV30
abundance: NA
CDR3nt: TGTGCCTGGAGTGTACTAGTCGGTGATACGCAGTATTTT
CDR3aa: CAWSVLVGDTQYF

j_gene: TRBJ1-5
d_gene: TRBD1
v_gene: TRBV27
abundance: NA
CDR3nt: TGTGCCAGCGGAGGACAGGGTAACAATCAGCCCCAGCATTTT
CDR3aa: CASGGQGNNQPQHF

j_gene: TRBJ1-2
d_gene: TRBD1
v_gene: TRBV7-8
abundance: NA
CDR3nt: TGTGCCAGCAGCCCACTGACAGGGAAACTGGGCTACACCTTC
CDR3aa: CASSPLTGKLGYTF

j_gene: TRBJ2-7
d_gene: TRBD1
v_gene: TRBV7-7
abundance: NA
CDR3nt: TGTGCCAGCAGCCCGACGACGGCGGGGACAGGAGAGCAGTACTTC
CDR3aa: CASSPTTAGTGEQYF

j_gene: TRBJ2-7
d_gene: NA
v_gene: TRBV12-5
abundance: NA
CDR3nt: TGTGCTAGTGGACTAGCCCCCTACGAGCAGTACTTC
CDR3aa: CASGLAPYEQYF

j_gene: TRBJ2-3
d_gene: NA
v_gene: TRBV27
abundance: NA
CDR3nt: TGTGCCAGCAGTTTAATGGAGGATACGCAGTATTTT
CDR3aa: CASSLMEDTQYF

j_gene: TRBJ2-2
d_gene: NA
v_gene: TRBV27
abundance: NA
CDR3nt: TGTGCCAGCAGCCATAGCGGAAGAGGTACCGGGGAGCTGTTTTTT
CDR3aa: CASSHSGRGTGELFF

j_gene: TRBJ2-2
d_gene: TRBD2
v_gene: TRBV2
abundance: once
CDR3nt: TGTGCCAGCAGTGTTTCTGCGGGAGAGTTTATCGGGGAGCTGTTTTTT
CDR3aa: CASSVSAGEFIGELFF

j_gene: TRBJ1-5
d_gene: NA
v_gene: TRBV19
abundance: once
CDR3nt: TGTGCCACCCATACGGGTTATAGCAATCAGCCCCAGCATTTT
CDR3aa: CATHTGYSNQPQHF

j_gene: TRBJ1-2
d_gene: TRBD1
v_gene: TRBV5-5
abundance: NA
CDR3nt: TGTGCCAGCAGCTTTGAACCGGGACAGGGGGACTATGGCTACACCTTC
CDR3aa: CASSFEPGQGDYGYTF